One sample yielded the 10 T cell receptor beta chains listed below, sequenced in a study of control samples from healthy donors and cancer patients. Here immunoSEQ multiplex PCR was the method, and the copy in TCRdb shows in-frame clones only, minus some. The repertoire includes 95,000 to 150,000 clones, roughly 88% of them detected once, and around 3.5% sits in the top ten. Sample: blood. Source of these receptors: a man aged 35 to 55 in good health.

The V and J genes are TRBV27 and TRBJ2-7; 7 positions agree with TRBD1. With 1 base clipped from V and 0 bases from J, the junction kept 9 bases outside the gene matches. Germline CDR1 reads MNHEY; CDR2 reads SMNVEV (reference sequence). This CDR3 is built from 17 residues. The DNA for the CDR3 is TGTGCCAGCAGTTTATTTGGGCAGGGGGTGGTCTCCTACGAGCAGTACTTC. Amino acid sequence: CASSLFGQGVVSYEQYF.

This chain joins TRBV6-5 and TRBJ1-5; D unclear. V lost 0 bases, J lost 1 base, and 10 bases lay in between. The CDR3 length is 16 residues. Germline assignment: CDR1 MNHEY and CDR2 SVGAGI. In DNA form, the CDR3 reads TGTGCCAGCAGTTACTCGAGTCCGGGGAGCAATCAGCCCCAGCATTTT. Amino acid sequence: CASSYSSPGSNQPQHF.

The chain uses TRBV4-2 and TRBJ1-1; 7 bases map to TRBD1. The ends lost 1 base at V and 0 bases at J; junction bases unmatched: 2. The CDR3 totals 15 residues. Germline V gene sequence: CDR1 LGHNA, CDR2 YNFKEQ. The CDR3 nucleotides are TGTGCCAGCAGCCAAGGACAGGGTTTGAACACTGAAGCTTTCTTT. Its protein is CASSQGQGLNTEAFF.

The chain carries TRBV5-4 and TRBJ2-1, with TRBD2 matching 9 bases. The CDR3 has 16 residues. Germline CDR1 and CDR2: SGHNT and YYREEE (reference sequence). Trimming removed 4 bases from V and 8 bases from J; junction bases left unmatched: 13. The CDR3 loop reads CASSPPPAGGRDEQFF. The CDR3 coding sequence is TGTGCCAGCAGCCCCCCCCCGGCGGGGGGGCGTGATGAGCAGTTCTTC. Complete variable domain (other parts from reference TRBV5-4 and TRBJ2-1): ETGVTQSPTHLIKTRGQQVTLRCSSQSGHNTVSWYQQALGQGPQFIFQYYREEENGRGNFPPRFSGLQFPNYSSELNVNALELDDSALYLCASSPPPAGGRDEQFFGPGTRLTVL.

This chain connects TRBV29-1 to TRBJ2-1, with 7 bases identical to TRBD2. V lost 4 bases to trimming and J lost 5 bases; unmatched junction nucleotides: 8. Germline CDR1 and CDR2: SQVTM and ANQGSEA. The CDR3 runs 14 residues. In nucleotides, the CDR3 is TGCAGCGTTGCGATGGCTAGCGGTAACAATGAGCAGTTCTTC. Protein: CSVAMASGNNEQFF.

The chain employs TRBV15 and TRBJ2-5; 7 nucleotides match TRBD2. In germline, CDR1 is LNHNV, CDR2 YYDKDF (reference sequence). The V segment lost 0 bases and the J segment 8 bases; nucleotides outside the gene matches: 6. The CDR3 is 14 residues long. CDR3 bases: TGTGCCACCAGCAGAGATGGGGGGGGAGAAACCCAGTACTTC. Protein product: CATSRDGGGETQYF.

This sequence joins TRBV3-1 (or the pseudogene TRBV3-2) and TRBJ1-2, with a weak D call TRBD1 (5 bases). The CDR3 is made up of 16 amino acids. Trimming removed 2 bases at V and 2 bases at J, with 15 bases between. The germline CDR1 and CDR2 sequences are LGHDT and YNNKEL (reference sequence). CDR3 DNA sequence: TGTGCCAGCAGCCAATATGGGTCGGCAGGGAACTATGGCTACACCTTC. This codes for CASSQYGSAGNYGYTF.

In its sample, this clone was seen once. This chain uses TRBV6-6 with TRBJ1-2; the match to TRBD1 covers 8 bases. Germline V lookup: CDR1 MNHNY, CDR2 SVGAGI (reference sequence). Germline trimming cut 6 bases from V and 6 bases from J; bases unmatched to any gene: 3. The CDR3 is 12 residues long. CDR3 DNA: TGTGCCAGCAGCGACAGGGGAGATGGCTACACCTTC. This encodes CASSDRGDGYTF.

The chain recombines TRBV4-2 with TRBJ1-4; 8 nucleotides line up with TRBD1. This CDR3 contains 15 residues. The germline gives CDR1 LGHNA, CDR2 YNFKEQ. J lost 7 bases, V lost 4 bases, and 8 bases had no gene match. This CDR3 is CASSRQQGAGEKLFF. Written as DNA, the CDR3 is TGTGCCAGCAGCCGCCAGCAGGGGGCAGGTGAAAAACTGTTTTTT.

CDR3 bases: TGTGCCAGCAGCATCACCGGGGAGCTGTTTTTT. Its translation: CASSITGELFF. The chain carries TRBV9 and TRBJ2-2; no firm D call. The CDR3 totals 11 residues. The ends were cut back, 4 bases at V and 4 bases at J, with 2 bases in the middle. CDR1 is SGDLS, CDR2 YYNGEE, per germline.